Each of the 4 T cell receptor beta chains below was sequenced from the same sample in a study of T cells after yellow fever vaccination. In TCRdb, the 5' RACE reads were re-called with MiXCR into one record per CDR3 protein. This table has 50,000 to 75,000 distinct CDR3 sequences, around 6.2% appearing once. The sample consisted of PBMCs, either bulk or a sorted T-cell subset (CD4+, CD8+, memory, or dextramer-sorted; not recorded which), taken on the day of the yellow fever booster vaccination. These receptors came from a man aged 18 to 30 who received the YFV17D yellow fever vaccine.

The chain carries TRBV7-9 and TRBJ1-2, with TRBD1 as a possible D gene (6 bases). Germline lookup yields CDR1 SEHNR and CDR2 FQNEAQ (reference sequence). This CDR3 comprises 13 residues. Between the trimmed V and J ends, which lost 5 bases and 3 bases, there was a span of 10 bases. CDR3 nucleotide sequence: TGTGCCAGCAGCCGCAGGGGTTACTATGGCTACACCTTC. This encodes CASSRRGYYGYTF.

This clonotype was counted at least ten times. The chain combines TRBV7-2 with TRBJ2-7; D gene uncertain. The V and J ends lost 3 bases and 0 bases respectively, with 9 bases between them. There are 14 residues in the CDR3. The germline gives CDR1 SGHTA, CDR2 FQGNSA. CDR3 sequence: CASSLRPSSYEQYV. The CDR3 nucleotides are TGTGCCAGCAGCTTGAGGCCATCCTCCTACGAGCAGTACGTC.

This clonotype was observed a handful of times. The chain links TRBV5-6 to TRBJ2-5; 7 nucleotides line up with TRBD2. The germline CDR1 and CDR2 sequences are SGHDT and YYEEEE. J gave up 5 bases and V 4 bases, and 5 bases lay outside the gene matches. The CDR3 contains 13 residues. CDR3 bases: TGTGCCAGCAGCCGGGGGGTAGGGGAGACCCAGTACTTC. Encoded protein: CASSRGVGETQYF.

This clonotype was observed at least ten times. CDR3 DNA: TGTGCCAGCAGTTACTCGAAAGGGGGTGGACAGCCCCAGCATTTT. Translated: CASSYSKGGGQPQHF. This sequence joins TRBV6-6 and TRBJ1-5; a possible D gene is TRBD1 (6 bases). The CDR3 is 15 amino acids. The V gene lost 0 bases and the J gene lost 7 bases, with 13 bases spanning the gap. From germline, CDR1 is MNHNY and CDR2 SVGAGI (reference sequence).